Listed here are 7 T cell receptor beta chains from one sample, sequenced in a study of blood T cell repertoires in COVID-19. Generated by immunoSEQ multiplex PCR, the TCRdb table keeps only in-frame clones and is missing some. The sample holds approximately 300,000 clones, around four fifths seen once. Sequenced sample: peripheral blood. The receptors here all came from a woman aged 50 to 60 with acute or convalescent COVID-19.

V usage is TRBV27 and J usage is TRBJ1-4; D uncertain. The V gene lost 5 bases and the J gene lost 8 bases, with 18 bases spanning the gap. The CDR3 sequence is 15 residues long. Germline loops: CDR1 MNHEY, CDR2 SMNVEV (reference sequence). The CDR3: CASSGRTSLGEKLFF. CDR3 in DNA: TGTGCCAGCAGTGGTAGGACTTCATTAGGGGAAAAACTGTTTTTT. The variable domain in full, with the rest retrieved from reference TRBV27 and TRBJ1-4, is EAQVTQNPRYLITVTGKKLTVTCSQNMNHEYMSWYRQDPGLGLRQIYYSMNVEVTDKGDVPEGYKVSRKEKRNFPLILESPSPNQTSLYFCASSGRTSLGEKLFFGSGTQLSVL.

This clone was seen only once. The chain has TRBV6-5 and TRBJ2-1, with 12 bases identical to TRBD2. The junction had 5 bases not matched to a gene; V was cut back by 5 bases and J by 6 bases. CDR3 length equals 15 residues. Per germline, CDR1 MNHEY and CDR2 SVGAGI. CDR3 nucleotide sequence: TGTGCCAGCAGTCCGGGACTAGCGGGCAGCAATGAGCAGTTCTTC. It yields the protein CASSPGLAGSNEQFF.

CDR3 sequence: CASSLWLAGRTDTQYF. The CDR3 DNA reads TGTGCCAGCAGTTTATGGCTAGCGGGTAGGACAGATACGCAGTATTTT. The chain joins TRBV28 to TRBJ2-3; the match to TRBD2 covers 8 bases. J lost 3 bases, V lost 0 bases, and 5 bases had no gene match. The CDR3 is 16 residues long. Looked up from germline, CDR1 is MDHEN and CDR2 is SYDVKM.

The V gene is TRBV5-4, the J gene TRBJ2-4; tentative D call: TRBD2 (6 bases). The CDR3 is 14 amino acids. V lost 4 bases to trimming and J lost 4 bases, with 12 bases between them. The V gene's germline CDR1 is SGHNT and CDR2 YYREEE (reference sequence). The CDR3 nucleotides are TGTGCCAGCAGCCCCAACGGGGGAAAAAACATTCAGTACTTC. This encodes CASSPNGGKNIQYF.

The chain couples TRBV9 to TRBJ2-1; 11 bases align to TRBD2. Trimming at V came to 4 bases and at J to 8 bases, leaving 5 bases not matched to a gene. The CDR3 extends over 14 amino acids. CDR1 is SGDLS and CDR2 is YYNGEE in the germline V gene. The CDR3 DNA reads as TGTGCCAGCAGCTATAGCGGGAGGGGCGATGAGCAGTTCTTC. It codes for CASSYSGRGDEQFF.

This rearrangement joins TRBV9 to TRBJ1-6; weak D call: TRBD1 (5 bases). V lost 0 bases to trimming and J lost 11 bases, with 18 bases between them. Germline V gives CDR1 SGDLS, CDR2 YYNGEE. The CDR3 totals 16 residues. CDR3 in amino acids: CASSVDGGSAWTPLHF. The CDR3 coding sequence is TGTGCCAGCAGCGTAGACGGGGGGTCCGCCTGGACACCCCTCCACTTT. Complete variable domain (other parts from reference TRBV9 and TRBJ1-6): DSGVTQTPKHLITATGQRVTLRCSPRSGDLSVYWYQQSLDQGLQFLIQYYNGEERAKGNILERFSAQQFPDLHSELNLSSLELGDSALYFCASSVDGGSAWTPLHFGNGTRLTVT.

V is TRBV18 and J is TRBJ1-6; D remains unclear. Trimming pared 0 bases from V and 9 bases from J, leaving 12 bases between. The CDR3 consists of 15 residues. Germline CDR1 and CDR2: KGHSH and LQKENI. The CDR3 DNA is TGTGCCAGCTCACCACCAAACCCAGGACTTTCACCCCTCCACTTT. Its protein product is CASSPPNPGLSPLHF.